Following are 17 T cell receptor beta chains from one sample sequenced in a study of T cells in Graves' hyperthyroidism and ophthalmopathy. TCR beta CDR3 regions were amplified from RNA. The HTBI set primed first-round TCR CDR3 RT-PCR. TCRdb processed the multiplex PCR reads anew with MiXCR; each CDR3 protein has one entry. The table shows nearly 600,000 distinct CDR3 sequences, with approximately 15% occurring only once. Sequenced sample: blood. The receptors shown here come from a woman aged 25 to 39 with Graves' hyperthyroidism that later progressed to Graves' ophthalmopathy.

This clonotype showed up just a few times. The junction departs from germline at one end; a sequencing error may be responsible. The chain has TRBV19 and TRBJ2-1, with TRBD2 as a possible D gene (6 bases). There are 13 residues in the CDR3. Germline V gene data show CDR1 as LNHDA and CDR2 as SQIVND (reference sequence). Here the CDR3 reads CASSLDLRGEQFF. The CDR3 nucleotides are TGTGCCAGTAGTTTAGATTTGCGGGGTGAGCAGTTCTTC. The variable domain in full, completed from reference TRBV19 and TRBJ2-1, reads DGGITQSPKYLFRKEGQNVTLSCEQNLNHDAMYWYRQDPGQGLRLIYYSQIVNDFQKGDIAEGYSVSREKKESFPLTVTSAQKNPTAFYLCASSLDLRGEQFFGPGTRLTVL.

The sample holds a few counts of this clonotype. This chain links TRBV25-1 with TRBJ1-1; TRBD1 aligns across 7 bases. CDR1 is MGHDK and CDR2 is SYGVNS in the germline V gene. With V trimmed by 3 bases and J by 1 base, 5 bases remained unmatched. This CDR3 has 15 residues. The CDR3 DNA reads TGTGCCAGCAGTGAGTCCGACAGGGCGAACACTGAAGCTTTCTTT. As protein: CASSESDRANTEAFF.

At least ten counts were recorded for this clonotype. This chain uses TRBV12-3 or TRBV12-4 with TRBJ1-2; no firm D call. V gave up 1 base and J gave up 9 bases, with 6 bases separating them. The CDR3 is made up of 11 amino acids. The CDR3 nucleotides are TGTGCCAGCAGTTTAGGGGGTCGCTACACCTTC. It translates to CASSLGGRYTF.

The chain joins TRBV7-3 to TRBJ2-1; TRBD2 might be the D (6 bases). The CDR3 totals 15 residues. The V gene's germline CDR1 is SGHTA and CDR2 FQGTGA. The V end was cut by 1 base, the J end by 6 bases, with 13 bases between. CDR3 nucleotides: TGTGCCAGCAGCTTAAGCCGGGGCGGGGTCAATGAGCAGTTCTTC. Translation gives CASSLSRGGVNEQFF.

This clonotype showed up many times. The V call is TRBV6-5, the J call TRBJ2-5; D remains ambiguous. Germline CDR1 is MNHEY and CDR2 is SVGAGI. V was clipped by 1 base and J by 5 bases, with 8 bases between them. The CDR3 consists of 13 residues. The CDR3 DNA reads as TGTGCCAGCAGTTACTTGGGTGAGGAGACCCAGTACTTC. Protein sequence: CASSYLGEETQYF.

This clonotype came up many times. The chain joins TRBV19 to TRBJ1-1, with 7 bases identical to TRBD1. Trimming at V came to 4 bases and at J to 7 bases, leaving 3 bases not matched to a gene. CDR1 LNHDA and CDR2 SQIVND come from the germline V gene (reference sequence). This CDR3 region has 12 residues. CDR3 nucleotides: TGTGCCAGTAGTACCGGGACAGTTGAAGCTTTCTTT. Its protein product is CASSTGTVEAFF.

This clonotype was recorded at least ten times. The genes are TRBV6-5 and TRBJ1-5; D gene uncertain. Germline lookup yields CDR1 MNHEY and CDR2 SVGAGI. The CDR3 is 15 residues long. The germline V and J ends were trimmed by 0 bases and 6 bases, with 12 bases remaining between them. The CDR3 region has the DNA TGTGCCAGCAGTTACTCCGTCGGGGTAGCTCAGCCCCAGCATTTT. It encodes CASSYSVGVAQPQHF.

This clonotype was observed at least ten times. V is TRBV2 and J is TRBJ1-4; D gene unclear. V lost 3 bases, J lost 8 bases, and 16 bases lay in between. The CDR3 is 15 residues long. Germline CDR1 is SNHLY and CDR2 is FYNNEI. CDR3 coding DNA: TGTGCCAGCAGTGAGAACGGATACCCCGGGGAAAAACTGTTTTTT. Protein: CASSENGYPGEKLFF.

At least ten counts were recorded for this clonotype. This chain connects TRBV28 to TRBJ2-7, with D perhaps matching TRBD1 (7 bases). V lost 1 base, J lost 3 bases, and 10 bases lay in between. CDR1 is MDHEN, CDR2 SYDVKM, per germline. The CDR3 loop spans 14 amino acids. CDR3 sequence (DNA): TGTGCCAGCAGTTTATCAGGGGGGATCTACGAGCAGTACTTC. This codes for CASSLSGGIYEQYF.

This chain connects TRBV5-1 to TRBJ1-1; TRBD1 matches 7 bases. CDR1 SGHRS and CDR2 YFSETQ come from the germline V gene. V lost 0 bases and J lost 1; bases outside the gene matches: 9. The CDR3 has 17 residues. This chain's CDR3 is CASSLERAWDRNTEAFF. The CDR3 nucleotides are TGCGCCAGCAGCTTGGAAAGGGCGTGGGACAGGAACACTGAAGCTTTCTTT.

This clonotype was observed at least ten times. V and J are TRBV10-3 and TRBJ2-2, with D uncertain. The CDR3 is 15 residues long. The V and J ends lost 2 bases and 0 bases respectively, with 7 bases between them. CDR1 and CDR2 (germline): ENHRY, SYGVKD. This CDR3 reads CAISEGKSNTGELFF. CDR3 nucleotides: TGTGCCATCAGTGAGGGTAAATCGAACACCGGGGAGCTGTTTTTT.

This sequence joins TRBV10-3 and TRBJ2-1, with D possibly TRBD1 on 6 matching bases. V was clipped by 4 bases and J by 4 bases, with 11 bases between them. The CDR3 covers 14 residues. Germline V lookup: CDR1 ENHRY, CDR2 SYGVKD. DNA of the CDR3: TGTGCCATCAGTGGGGGACACGTATACAATGAGCAGTTCTTC. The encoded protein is CAISGGHVYNEQFF.

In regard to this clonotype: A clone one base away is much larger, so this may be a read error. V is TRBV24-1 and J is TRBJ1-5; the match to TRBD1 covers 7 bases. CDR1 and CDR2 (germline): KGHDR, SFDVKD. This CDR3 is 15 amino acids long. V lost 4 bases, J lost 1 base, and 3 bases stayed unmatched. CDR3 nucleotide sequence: TGTGCCACCAGTGAACGGGACAGCAGCAATCAGCCCCAGCATTTT. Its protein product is CATSERDSSNQPQHF.

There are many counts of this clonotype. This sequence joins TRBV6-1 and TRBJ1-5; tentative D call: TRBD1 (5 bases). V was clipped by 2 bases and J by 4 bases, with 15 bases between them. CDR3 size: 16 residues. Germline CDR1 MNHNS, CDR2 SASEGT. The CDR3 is CASSELAGGTNQPQHF. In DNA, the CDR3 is TGTGCCAGCAGTGAATTGGCAGGCGGGACTAATCAGCCCCAGCATTTT.

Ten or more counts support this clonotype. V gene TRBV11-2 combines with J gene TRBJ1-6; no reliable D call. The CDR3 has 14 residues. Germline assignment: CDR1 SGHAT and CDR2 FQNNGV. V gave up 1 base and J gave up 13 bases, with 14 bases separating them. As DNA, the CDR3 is TGTGCCAGCAGCTTAGCGACGGAGGCCTTGCCCCTCCACTTT. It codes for CASSLATEALPLHF.

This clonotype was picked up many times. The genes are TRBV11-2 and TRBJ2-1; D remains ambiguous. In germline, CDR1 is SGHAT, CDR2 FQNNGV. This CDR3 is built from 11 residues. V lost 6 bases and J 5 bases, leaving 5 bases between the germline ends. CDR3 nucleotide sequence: TGTGCCAGCAGAATCAACAATGAGCAGTTCTTC. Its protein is CASRINNEQFF.

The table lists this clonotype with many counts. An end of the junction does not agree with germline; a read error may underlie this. The CDR3 spells CASSLANQPQHF. DNA of the CDR3: TGTGCCAGCAGTTTAGCAAATCAGCCCCAGCATTTT. The gene calls are TRBV7-2 and TRBJ1-5; D is unresolved. Germline assignment: CDR1 SGHTA and CDR2 FQGNSA. The CDR3 runs to 12 residues.